These 25 T cell receptor beta chains originate from one sample sequenced in a study of OX40 agonist ivuxolimab in advanced cancers. Profiled with immunoSEQ multiplex PCR; TCRdb holds only in-frame clones, not every one. The data contain just over 90,000 clones, 92% of them singletons. The input for sequencing was CD4+ or CD8+ T cells sorted from blood, taken in a trial of the OX40 agonist ivuxolimab. The receptors here all came from an adult with an advanced solid tumor such as melanoma, head and neck, liver or kidney cancer.

The chain combines TRBV11-2 with TRBJ1-4; D is perhaps TRBD1 (6 bases). The CDR3 runs 18 residues. Germline V lookup: CDR1 SGHAT, CDR2 FQNNGV. The V end was cut by 5 bases, the J end by 7 bases, with 26 bases between. The CDR3 nucleotides are TGTGCCAGCAGCGACCGACCTTCTGGGCAGGGGAGTTTTGAAAAACTGTTTTTT. It codes for CASSDRPSGQGSFEKLFF. Complete variable domain (other parts from reference TRBV11-2 and TRBJ1-4): EAGVAQSPRYKIIEKRQSVAFWCNPISGHATLYWYQQILGQGPKLLIQFQNNGVVDDSQLPKDRFSAERLKGVDSTLKIQPAKLEDSAVYLCASSDRPSGQGSFEKLFFGSGTQLSVL.

CDR3 DNA: TGCGCCAGCAGCCAAGATCAGGAACCCCTGGGGCAGTTCTTC. It codes for CASSQDQEPLGQFF. V is TRBV4-1 and J is TRBJ2-1; the D is unclear. The CDR3 runs to 14 residues. V was shortened by 0 bases and J by 12 bases, with 15 bases between the two germline ends. The V gene's germline CDR1 is MGHRA and CDR2 YSYEKL.

The J gene is TRBJ2-7, the V gene TRBV6-5; D uncertain. The germline CDR1 and CDR2 sequences are MNHEY and SVGAGI. V was clipped by 7 bases and J by 0 bases, with 4 bases between them. CDR3 length: 11 amino acids. The CDR3 loop reads CASTTSYEQYF. CDR3 DNA: TGTGCCAGCACCACCTCCTACGAGCAGTACTTC.

The rearrangement uses TRBV27 and TRBJ2-7; 7 bases align to TRBD1. Germline CDR1 and CDR2: MNHEY and SMNVEV (reference sequence). The CDR3 runs to 14 residues. V shed 0 bases, J shed 5 bases, and the junction held 4 bases outside the gene matches. The CDR3 loop reads CASSLSVTGNEQYF. In DNA, the CDR3 is TGTGCCAGCAGTTTATCTGTGACAGGGAACGAGCAGTACTTC.

This chain uses TRBV5-1 with TRBJ2-7, with D possibly being TRBD1 (5 bases). Trimming took off 4 bases at V and 2 bases at J, with 16 bases between the two ends. CDR1 is SGHRS, CDR2 YFSETQ, per germline. CDR3 size: 15 residues. CDR3 region: CASSIADSLTYEQYF. CDR3 DNA sequence: TGCGCCAGCAGCATCGCCGACAGTCTAACCTACGAGCAGTACTTC.

This clone was picked up one time. This sequence joins TRBV27 and TRBJ2-3, with unresolved D. CDR1 and CDR2 (germline): MNHEY, SMNVEV (reference sequence). V lost 1 base and J lost 6, with 11 bases in between. The CDR3 has 14 amino acids. The CDR3 loop reads CASSLLPTRDTQYF. CDR3 nucleotide sequence: TGTGCCAGCAGTTTATTACCCACCCGGGATACGCAGTATTTT.

The gene calls are TRBV19 and TRBJ2-7; 11 bases agree with TRBD2. V lost 7 bases, J lost 4 bases, and 12 bases stayed unmatched. CDR3 length: 16 residues. Germline V gene lookup returns CDR1 LNHDA and CDR2 SQIVND (reference sequence). The CDR3 here is CASKGTGLAGKYEQYF. The DNA of the CDR3 is TGTGCCAGTAAAGGGACTGGACTAGCGGGTAAATACGAGCAGTACTTC.

V and J are TRBV11-2 and TRBJ2-1; 8 bases agree with TRBD1. Germline V gene lookup returns CDR1 SGHAT and CDR2 FQNNGV. The CDR3 sequence is 16 residues long. J lost 9 bases, V lost 1 base, and 11 bases had no gene match. The CDR3: CASSLVGQGSVGEQFF. The CDR3 DNA sequence: TGTGCCAGCAGCTTAGTTGGACAGGGTTCAGTAGGTGAGCAGTTCTTC. Looking up the rest from reference TRBV11-2 and TRBJ2-1 gives the full variable domain: EAGVAQSPRYKIIEKRQSVAFWCNPISGHATLYWYQQILGQGPKLLIQFQNNGVVDDSQLPKDRFSAERLKGVDSTLKIQPAKLEDSAVYLCASSLVGQGSVGEQFFGPGTRLTVL.

The chain carries TRBV7-2 and TRBJ2-1; 10 bases agree with TRBD1. Germline V gene data show CDR1 as SGHTA and CDR2 as FQGNSA. This CDR3 has 14 residues. V lost 5 bases to trimming and J lost 9 bases; unmatched junction nucleotides: 7. CDR3 nucleotides: TGTGCCAGCAGCCCGGGACAGGGGTGGCCTGAGCAGTTCTTC. Translating it yields CASSPGQGWPEQFF.

V and J are TRBV9 and TRBJ2-1, with 9 bases that match TRBD2. The CDR3 spans 16 residues. V shed 0 bases, J shed 7 bases, and the junction held 8 bases outside the gene matches. Germline lookup yields CDR1 SGDLS and CDR2 YYNGEE. CDR3: CASSVGGAGGQNEQFF. The DNA for the CDR3 is TGTGCCAGCAGCGTAGGAGGGGCGGGGGGGCAAAATGAGCAGTTCTTC.

The chain links TRBV27 to TRBJ2-7, with D perhaps matching TRBD1 (5 bases). CDR3 length: 14 amino acids. V was pared by 5 bases and J by 3 bases, with 14 bases between. From germline, CDR1 is MNHEY and CDR2 SMNVEV (reference sequence). The CDR3, as DNA: TGTGCCAGCAGTGAAGGGGCGTTGTACTACGAGCAGTACTTC. This codes for CASSEGALYYEQYF.

This clone has just one count. The chain couples TRBV2 to TRBJ2-3, with a weak D call TRBD2 (6 bases). Per germline, CDR1 SNHLY and CDR2 FYNNEI. The germline V and J ends were trimmed by 2 bases and 2 bases, with 11 bases remaining between them. This CDR3 spans 15 amino acids. The CDR3 loop is CASSEIAEITDTQYF. The CDR3 region has the DNA TGTGCCAGCAGTGAAATAGCGGAGATCACAGATACGCAGTATTTT.

The J gene is TRBJ1-1, the V gene TRBV27, with D possibly TRBD1 on 6 matching bases. Looked up from germline, CDR1 is MNHEY and CDR2 is SMNVEV (reference sequence). The CDR3 is 14 amino acids. V was clipped by 5 bases and J by 1 base, with 11 bases between them. CDR3 nucleotides: TGTGCCAGCAGTCCTAGGGGGGGGAACACTGAAGCTTTCTTT. It translates to CASSPRGGNTEAFF.

V gene TRBV27 combines with J gene TRBJ2-1; 7 nucleotides line up with TRBD2. The CDR3 is made up of 13 amino acids. Per germline, CDR1 MNHEY and CDR2 SMNVEV (reference sequence). The trim removed 4 bases at V and 6 bases at J, leaving 3 bases unmatched. The CDR3 protein is CASSSGLRNEQFF. The CDR3 DNA follows: TGTGCCAGCAGTTCGGGACTACGCAATGAGCAGTTCTTC.

This clone occurred once. The rearrangement uses TRBV7-6 and TRBJ2-3, with 16 bases matching TRBD2. CDR3 length: 17 amino acids. The germline CDR1 and CDR2 sequences are SGHVS and FNYEAQ. V lost 4 bases and J lost 6; bases outside the gene matches: 7. The CDR3 DNA is TGTGCCAGCAGCTCCGGGACTAGCGGGAGGGCCCGGGATACGCAGTATTTT. Amino acid sequence: CASSSGTSGRARDTQYF.

The chain uses TRBV19 and TRBJ2-1; D gene ambiguous. V lost 4 bases and J 4 bases, leaving 8 bases between the germline ends. The length of the CDR3 is 13 residues. Germline V gene sequence: CDR1 LNHDA, CDR2 SQIVND (reference sequence). Here the CDR3 DNA reads TGTGCCAGTAGTAGGTCCGATTACAATGAGCAGTTCTTC. It is translated as CASSRSDYNEQFF.

The chain couples TRBV6-6 to TRBJ1-4; the D gene is possibly TRBD1 (6 bases). This CDR3 is built from 14 residues. The V end lost 6 bases, the J end lost 3 bases, and 11 bases lay between the germline ends. The germline V gene has CDR1 MNHNY and CDR2 SVGAGI (reference sequence). The CDR3 spells CASSAGTPNEKLFF. Written as DNA, the CDR3 is TGTGCCAGCAGCGCGGGGACACCTAATGAAAAACTGTTTTTT.

The chain combines TRBV29-1 with TRBJ2-5, with TRBD1 matching over 7 bases. The junction had 3 bases not matched to a gene; V was cut back by 3 bases and J by 2 bases. The CDR3 runs 13 residues. CDR1 and CDR2 (germline): SQVTM, ANQGSEA. CDR3 region: CSVERTGQETQYF. In DNA form, the CDR3 reads TGCAGCGTTGAGAGGACAGGACAAGAGACCCAGTACTTC.

This chain connects TRBV2 to TRBJ2-7; D gene unclear. Trimming cost V 3 bases and J 3 bases, with 15 bases left between them. The CDR3 runs 15 residues. Germline V gene data show CDR1 as SNHLY and CDR2 as FYNNEI. In DNA, the CDR3 is TGTGCCAGCAGTGAGGATTCGGGCAGCCACTACGAGCAGTACTTC. Protein: CASSEDSGSHYEQYF.

This clone was seen a few times. The chain recombines TRBV7-9 with TRBJ1-4, with 7 bases that match TRBD1. The ends lost 4 bases at V and 7 bases at J; junction bases unmatched: 12. The CDR3 is made up of 16 amino acids. CDR1 SEHNR and CDR2 FQNEAQ come from the germline V gene (reference sequence). For the CDR3, the DNA is TGTGCCAGCAGCTCAACCCCGACAGGGCTGAGTGAAAAACTGTTTTTT. Translating it yields CASSSTPTGLSEKLFF.

The CDR3 reads CASSLNPRYRTEAFF. In nucleotides, the CDR3 is TGTGCCAGCAGCTTAAACCCCCGGTACCGAACTGAAGCTTTCTTT. The chain couples TRBV11-2 to TRBJ1-1; D not resolved. Trimming pared 2 bases from V and 5 bases from J, leaving 15 bases between. Germline CDR1 is SGHAT and CDR2 is FQNNGV. This CDR3 is built from 15 residues.

The CDR3 nucleotides are TGTGCCAGCAGCTTATATCCAGATGAGCAGTTCTTC. It codes for CASSLYPDEQFF. The rearrangement uses TRBV11-2 and TRBJ2-1; the D is unclear. V was cut by 2 bases and J by 8 bases, with 7 bases left in between. Germline CDR1 SGHAT, CDR2 FQNNGV. The CDR3 runs 12 residues. Full variable domain (missing parts from reference TRBV11-2 and TRBJ2-1): EAGVAQSPRYKIIEKRQSVAFWCNPISGHATLYWYQQILGQGPKLLIQFQNNGVVDDSQLPKDRFSAERLKGVDSTLKIQPAKLEDSAVYLCASSLYPDEQFFGPGTRLTVL.

The genes are TRBV19 and TRBJ2-7, with a weak D call TRBD2 (6 bases). The V end was cut by 1 base, the J end by 3 bases, with 19 bases between. This CDR3 comprises 17 residues. The germline V gene has CDR1 LNHDA and CDR2 SQIVND (reference sequence). The CDR3 bases are TGTGCCAGTAGTATAGGGGGACTCATGCCCGGTGGCTACGAGCAGTACTTC. Protein: CASSIGGLMPGGYEQYF.

This clone was seen only a few times. The chain recombines TRBV13 with TRBJ2-4; D could derive from TRBD1 or TRBD2 (5 bases each). V was shortened by 5 bases and J by 4 bases, with 12 bases between the two germline ends. Looked up from germline, CDR1 is PRHDT and CDR2 is FYEKMQ (reference sequence). The CDR3 consists of 14 residues. As DNA, the CDR3 is TGTGCCAGCAGCCCCGGGACCGAAAAAAACATTCAGTACTTC. It translates to CASSPGTEKNIQYF.

The chain joins TRBV6-5 to TRBJ1-2; tentative D call: TRBD1 (5 bases). The CDR3 is 14 amino acids. V was clipped by 4 bases and J by 8 bases, with 17 bases between them. CDR1 is MNHEY and CDR2 is SVGAGI in the germline V gene. The CDR3 DNA follows: TGTGCCAGCAGTTCCCCTTCAGGGCTAGGCGGCTACACCTTC. As protein: CASSSPSGLGGYTF.